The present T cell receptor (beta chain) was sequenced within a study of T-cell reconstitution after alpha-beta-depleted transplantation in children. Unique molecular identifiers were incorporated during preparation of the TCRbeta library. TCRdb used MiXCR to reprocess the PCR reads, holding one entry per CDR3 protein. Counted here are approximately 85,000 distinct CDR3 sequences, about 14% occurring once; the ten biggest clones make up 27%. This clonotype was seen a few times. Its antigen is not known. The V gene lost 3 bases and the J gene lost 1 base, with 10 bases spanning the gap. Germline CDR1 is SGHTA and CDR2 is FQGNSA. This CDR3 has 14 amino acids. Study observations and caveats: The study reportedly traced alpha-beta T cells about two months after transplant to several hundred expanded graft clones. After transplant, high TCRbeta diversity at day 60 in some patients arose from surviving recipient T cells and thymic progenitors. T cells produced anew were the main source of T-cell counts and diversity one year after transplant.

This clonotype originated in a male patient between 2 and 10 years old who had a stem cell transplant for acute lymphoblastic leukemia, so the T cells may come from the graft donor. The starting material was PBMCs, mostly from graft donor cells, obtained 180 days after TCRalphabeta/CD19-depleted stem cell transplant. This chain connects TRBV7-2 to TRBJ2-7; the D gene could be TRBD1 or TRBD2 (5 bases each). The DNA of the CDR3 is TGTGCCAGCAGCTTTAAGGGACCTTCCTACGAGCAGTACTTC. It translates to CASSFKGPSYEQYF.